Presented here are 8 T cell receptor beta chains from one specimen sequenced in a study of T-cell memory formation after mild COVID-19 (dated by TCRdb to the early 2020s). Libraries were made using 5' RACE. Sequenced on an Illumina NovaSeq 6000. TCRdb reran the public reads through fastp at Q25 and MiXCR, keeping productive beta chains. Each CDR3 protein appears once, grouped with its most common genes and DNA. This sample comprises around 200,000 distinct CDR3 sequences, about 27% of them detected only once. The top ten hold around 10% of the sample. Sequencing input: PBMCs or a T cell subset sorted from them (not recorded which). The receptors derive from an adult woman who had mild COVID-19 (a few samples of this study predate the infection). The sample titles of this study are shuffled in the database, so cell type and time point are left out; the donor was told from shared clones.

In this sample, this clonotype turned up a few times. The CDR3 region is CASSPSIIGEQFF. The CDR3 region has the DNA TGCGCCAGCAGCCCCTCAATTATTGGTGAGCAGTTCTTC. This chain links TRBV4-1 with TRBJ2-1; no clear D. The germline V gene has CDR1 MGHRA and CDR2 YSYEKL. The germline V and J ends were trimmed by 4 bases and 9 bases, with 13 bases remaining between them. The CDR3 has 13 amino acids.

In this sample, this clonotype turned up a few times. J is TRBJ1-2 and V is TRBV4-1; 7 bases align to TRBD1. V gave up 1 base and J gave up 5 bases; unmatched junction bases: 7. The CDR3 extends over 15 amino acids. Germline assignment: CDR1 MGHRA and CDR2 YSYEKL. The CDR3: CASSQGGTEPYGYTF. The DNA of the CDR3 is TGCGCCAGCAGCCAAGGAGGGACAGAACCATATGGCTACACCTTC.

The V and J genes are TRBV6-2 or TRBV6-3 and TRBJ2-2; possible D gene TRBD1, 6 bases. Trimming took 6 bases from V and 6 from J, leaving 11 bases between them. Per the germline V gene, CDR1 is MNHEY and CDR2 is SVGEGT. The CDR3 covers 13 residues. The CDR3 here is CASRKDSSGELFF. CDR3 nucleotide sequence: TGTGCCAGCAGGAAGGACAGCTCCGGGGAGCTGTTTTTT.

This clonotype was picked up a small number of times. This chain uses TRBV15 with TRBJ2-7; D is unclear. Germline CDR1 reads LNHNV; CDR2 reads YYDKDF (reference sequence). Trimming shortened V by 6 bases and J by 1 base, and 13 bases separated the two germline ends. The length of the CDR3 is 14 residues. The CDR3 region is CATRLYVGSYEQYF. CDR3 DNA sequence: TGTGCCACCAGACTTTACGTTGGGTCCTACGAGCAGTACTTC.

The gene calls are TRBV25-1 and TRBJ1-2; 12 bases fit TRBD1. Germline assignment: CDR1 MGHDK and CDR2 SYGVNS. With 0 bases clipped from V and 0 bases from J, the junction kept 11 bases outside the gene matches. The CDR3 runs 20 residues. The CDR3 nucleotides are TGTGCCAGCAGTGAATATGGGTGGGACAGGGGGCCCTCAGCTAACTATGGCTACACCTTC. Its protein is CASSEYGWDRGPSANYGYTF.

This clonotype was seen only a few times. The chain joins TRBV2 to TRBJ2-1; no firm D call. CDR1 and CDR2 from the germline V gene are SNHLY and FYNNEI. CDR3 size: 15 residues. The V end was cut by 7 bases, the J end by 0 bases, with 13 bases between. The CDR3 protein is CASNREPSSYNEQFF. DNA for the CDR3: TGTGCCAGCAACCGAGAGCCGAGCTCCTACAATGAGCAGTTCTTC.

The rearrangement uses TRBV7-2 and TRBJ2-7; maybe TRBD2 (6 bases). The germline gives CDR1 SGHTA, CDR2 FQGNSA. This CDR3 has 15 residues. Trimming pared 4 bases from V and 7 bases from J, leaving 20 bases between. This chain's CDR3 is CASSSRASASLEQYF. CDR3 in DNA: TGTGCCAGCAGCTCACGGGCTAGCGCTAGTTTAGAGCAGTACTTC. The whole variable domain, remainder taken from reference TRBV7-2 and TRBJ2-7, is GAGVSQSPSNKVTEKGKDVELRCDPISGHTALYWYRQSLGQGLEFLIYFQGNSAPDKSGLPSDRFSAERTGGSVSTLTIQRTQQEDSAVYLCASSSRASASLEQYFGPGTRLTVT.

This chain joins TRBV30 and TRBJ2-7, with 7 nucleotides matching TRBD1. The V gene's germline CDR1 is GTSNPN and CDR2 SVGIG (reference sequence). The CDR3 is 14 residues long. The V segment lost 3 bases and the J segment 3 bases; nucleotides outside the gene matches: 8. The chain's CDR3 is CAWRYRGFLYEQYF. The CDR3 nucleotides read TGTGCCTGGAGATACAGGGGATTTCTCTACGAGCAGTACTTC.